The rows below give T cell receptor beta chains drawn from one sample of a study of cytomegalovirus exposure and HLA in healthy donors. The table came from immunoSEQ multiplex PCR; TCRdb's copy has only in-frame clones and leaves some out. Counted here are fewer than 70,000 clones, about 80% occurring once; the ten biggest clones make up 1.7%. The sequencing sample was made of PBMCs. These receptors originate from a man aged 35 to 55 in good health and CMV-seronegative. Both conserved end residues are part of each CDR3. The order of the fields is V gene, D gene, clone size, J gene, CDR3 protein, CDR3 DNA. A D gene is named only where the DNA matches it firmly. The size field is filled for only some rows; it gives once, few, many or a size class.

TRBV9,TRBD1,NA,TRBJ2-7,CASSVASAGGSEQYF,TGTGCCAGCAGCGTAGCTAGTGCAGGGGGCTCCGAGCAGTACTTC
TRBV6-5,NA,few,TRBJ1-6,CASSYTQGPSPLHF,TGTGCCAGCAGTTACACACAGGGTCCCTCACCCCTCCACTTT
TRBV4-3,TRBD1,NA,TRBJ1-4,CASSQDFGTGVEKLFF,TGCGCCAGCAGCCAAGATTTCGGGACAGGGGTCGAAAAACTGTTTTTT
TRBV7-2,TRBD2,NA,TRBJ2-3,CASSLTSGGAVDTQYF,TGTGCCAGCAGCCTCACTAGCGGGGGGGCCGTAGATACGCAGTATTTT
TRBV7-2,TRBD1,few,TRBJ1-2,CASSLALDRVIHGYTF,TGTGCCAGCAGCTTAGCGCTTGACAGGGTGATCCATGGCTACACCTTC
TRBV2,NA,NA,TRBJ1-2,CASMRSLRGYTF,TGTGCCAGCATGAGAAGTCTGAGGGGCTACACCTTC
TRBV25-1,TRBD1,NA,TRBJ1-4,CASRDRGEKLFF,TGTGCCAGCAGGGACAGGGGTGAAAAACTGTTTTTT
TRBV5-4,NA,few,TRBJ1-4,CASSHGRSNEKLFF,TGTGCCAGCAGCCACGGGAGGTCTAATGAAAAACTGTTTTTT
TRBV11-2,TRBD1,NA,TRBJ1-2,CASSFGDRGNSNYGYTF,TGTGCCAGCAGCTTCGGGGACAGGGGAAACTCCAACTATGGCTACACCTTC
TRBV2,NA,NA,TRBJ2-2,CASSERAGAGELFF,TGTGCCAGCAGTGAAAGGGCAGGGGCCGGGGAGCTGTTTTTT
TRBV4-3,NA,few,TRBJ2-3,CASSQDTGYTDTQYF,TGCGCCAGCAGCCAAGATACAGGGTACACAGATACGCAGTATTTT
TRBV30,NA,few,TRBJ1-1,CAWSDQMNTEAFF,TGTGCCTGGAGTGACCAGATGAACACTGAAGCTTTCTTT
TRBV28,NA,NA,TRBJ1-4,CASSFLGVRNEKLFF,TGTGCCAGCAGTTTTCTGGGAGTAAGGAATGAAAAACTGTTTTTT
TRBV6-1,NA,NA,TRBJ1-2,CASSEPVAGYTF,TGTGCCAGCAGTGAACCTGTGGCTGGCTACACCTTC
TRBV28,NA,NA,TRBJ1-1,CASSLGGLNTEAFF,TGTGCCAGCAGCCTTGGAGGGCTCAACACTGAAGCTTTCTTT
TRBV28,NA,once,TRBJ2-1,CASSLLNEQFF,TGTGCCAGCAGCCTCCTCAATGAGCAGTTCTTC
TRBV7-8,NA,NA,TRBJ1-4,CASSSGDGATNEKLFF,TGTGCCAGCAGCTCCGGAGACGGAGCAACTAATGAAAAACTGTTTTTT
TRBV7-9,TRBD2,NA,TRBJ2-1,CASSLGLVILTDQFF,TGTGCCAGCAGCCTCGGACTAGTGATCCTAACGGACCAGTTCTTC
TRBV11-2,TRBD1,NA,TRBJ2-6,CASSELQGALGSGANVLTF,TGTGCCAGCAGCGAACTCCAGGGGGCGCTGGGCTCTGGGGCCAACGTCCTGACTTTC
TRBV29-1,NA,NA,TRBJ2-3,CSVVRTIFDTQYF,TGCAGCGTTGTTAGGACTATATTCGATACGCAGTATTTT
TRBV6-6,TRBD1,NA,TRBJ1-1,CASRGDRANTEAFF,TGTGCCAGCCGGGGGGACAGGGCGAACACTGAAGCTTTCTTT
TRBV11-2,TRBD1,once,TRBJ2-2,CASSSLRDRVAAGELFF,TGTGCCAGCAGCTCGCTCCGGGACAGGGTGGCTGCCGGGGAGCTGTTTTTT
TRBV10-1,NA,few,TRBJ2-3,CASSPGSTTSTDTQYF,TGCGCCAGCAGCCCCGGGTCTACCACTAGCACAGATACGCAGTATTTT
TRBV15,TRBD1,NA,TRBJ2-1,CATSRRRDSRSYNEQFF,TGTGCCACCAGCAGACGTAGGGACAGCCGTTCCTACAATGAGCAGTTCTTC
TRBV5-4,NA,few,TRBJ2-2,CASTPSTGFTGELFF,TGTGCCAGCACCCCAAGTACCGGGTTTACCGGGGAGCTGTTTTTT
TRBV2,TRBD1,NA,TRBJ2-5,CASRAIDRGLMETQYF,TGTGCCAGCAGAGCCATCGACAGGGGACTTATGGAGACCCAGTACTTC
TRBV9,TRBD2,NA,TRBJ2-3,CASSVVTSGEFTDTQYF,TGTGCCAGCAGCGTAGTAACTAGCGGGGAATTCACAGATACGCAGTATTTT
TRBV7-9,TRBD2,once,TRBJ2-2,CASSIIAGTGELFF,TGTGCCAGCAGCATAATAGCGGGGACCGGGGAGCTGTTTTTT
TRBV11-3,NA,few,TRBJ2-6,CASSLFFPTRGPGANVLTF,TGTGCCAGCAGCTTATTTTTTCCAACAAGGGGCCCTGGGGCCAACGTCCTGACTTTC
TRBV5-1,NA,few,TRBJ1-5,CASSLDGHVSQPQHF,TGCGCCAGCAGCTTGGACGGACATGTCAGCCAGCCCCAGCATTTT
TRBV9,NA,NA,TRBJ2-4,CASSEGLQVGDIQYF,TGTGCCAGCAGCGAGGGCCTTCAGGTCGGGGACATTCAGTACTTC
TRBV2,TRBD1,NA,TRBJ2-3,CASSTTGFSPSTDTQYF,TGTGCCAGCAGTACGACAGGGTTCTCGCCTAGCACAGATACGCAGTATTTT
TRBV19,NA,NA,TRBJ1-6,CASSITGSYNSPLHF,TGTGCCAGTAGTATAACCGGCTCCTATAATTCACCCCTCCACTTT
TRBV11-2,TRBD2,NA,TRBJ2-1,CASSLVGTTGNEQFF,TGTGCCAGCAGCTTAGTCGGGACTACGGGGAATGAGCAGTTCTTC
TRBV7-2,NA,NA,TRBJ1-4,CASSVLVSEKLFF,TGTGCCAGCAGCGTCCTCGTCTCCGAAAAACTGTTTTTT
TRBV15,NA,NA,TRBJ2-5,CATSTGGGQETQYF,TGTGCCACCAGCACGGGTGGGGGGCAAGAGACCCAGTACTTC
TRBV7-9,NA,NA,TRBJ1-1,CASSLHPDREAFF,TGTGCCAGCAGCTTACACCCGGACAGAGAGGCTTTCTTT
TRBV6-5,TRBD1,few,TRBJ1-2,CASTTDRGLYGYTF,TGTGCCAGCACCACTGACAGGGGGCTATATGGCTACACCTTC
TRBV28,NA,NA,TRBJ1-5,CASGDRGNQPQHF,TGTGCCAGCGGGGATAGGGGAAATCAGCCCCAGCATTTT
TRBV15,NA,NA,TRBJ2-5,CATSGVLEETQYF,TGTGCCACCAGCGGAGTACTAGAAGAGACCCAGTACTTC
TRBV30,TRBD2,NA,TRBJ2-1,CAWSTGTSVYNEQFF,TGTGCCTGGAGCACCGGGACTAGCGTTTACAATGAGCAGTTCTTC
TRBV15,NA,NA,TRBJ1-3,CATGSSVAGNTIYF,TGTGCCACCGGGAGCAGTGTAGCTGGAAACACCATATATTTT
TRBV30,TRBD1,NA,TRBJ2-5,CAWSVGQGTGEAQYF,TGTGCCTGGAGTGTCGGACAGGGGACGGGTGAGGCCCAGTACTTC
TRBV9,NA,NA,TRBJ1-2,CASRGGQGVYGYTF,TGTGCCAGCAGAGGTGGACAAGGGGTCTATGGCTACACCTTC
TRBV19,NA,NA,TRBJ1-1,CASSIAAGTEAFF,TGTGCCAGTAGTATAGCAGCGGGCACTGAAGCTTTCTTT
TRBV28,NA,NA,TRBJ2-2,CASRSNFYTGELFF,TGTGCCAGCAGATCTAACTTTTACACCGGGGAGCTGTTTTTT
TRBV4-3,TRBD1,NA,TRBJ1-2,CASSQYPGQSLGYTF,TGCGCCAGCAGCCAGTATCCGGGACAGTCCCTTGGCTACACCTTC
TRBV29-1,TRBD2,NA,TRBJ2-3,CSVVGLAGGSTDTQYF,TGCAGCGTTGTAGGACTAGCGGGGGGGAGCACAGATACGCAGTATTTT
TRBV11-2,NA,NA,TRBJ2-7,CASSFGTLYGEQYF,TGTGCCAGCAGCTTCGGGACACTTTATGGCGAGCAGTACTTC
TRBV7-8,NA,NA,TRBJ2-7,CASRTPGLDEQYF,TGTGCCAGCCGAACCCCAGGGCTGGACGAGCAGTACTTC
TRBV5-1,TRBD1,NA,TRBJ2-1,CASNLGQGALDEQFF,TGCGCCAGCAATCTTGGACAGGGGGCACTCGATGAGCAGTTCTTC
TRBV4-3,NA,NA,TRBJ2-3,CASSQVTAGRADTQYF,TGCGCCAGCAGCCAAGTAACGGCAGGTCGCGCAGATACGCAGTATTTT
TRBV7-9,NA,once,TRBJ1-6,CASSLGENNSPLHF,TGTGCCAGCAGCTTAGGCGAGAATAATTCACCCCTCCACTTT
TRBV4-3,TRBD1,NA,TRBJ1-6,CASSRAGQGNSPLHF,TGCGCCAGCAGCCGGGCGGGACAGGGTAATTCACCCCTCCACTTT
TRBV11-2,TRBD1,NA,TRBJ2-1,CASRYTGGGLYEQFF,TGTGCCAGCAGATATACAGGGGGCGGGCTGTATGAGCAGTTCTTC
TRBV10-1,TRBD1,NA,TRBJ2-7,CASTIRDRGYEQYF,TGCGCCAGCACCATCCGGGACAGGGGGTACGAGCAGTACTTC
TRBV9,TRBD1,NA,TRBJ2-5,CASSVGQGVKETQYF,TGTGCCAGCAGCGTCGGACAGGGCGTAAAAGAGACCCAGTACTTC
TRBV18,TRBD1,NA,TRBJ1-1,CASSRDRDLKNTEAFF,TGTGCCAGCTCACGGGACAGGGACTTAAAAAACACTGAAGCTTTCTTT
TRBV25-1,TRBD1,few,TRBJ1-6,CASSDPTGANSPLHF,TGTGCCAGCAGTGACCCGACAGGGGCTAATTCACCCCTCCACTTT
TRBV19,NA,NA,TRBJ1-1,CASSILGQSEAFF,TGTGCCAGTAGTATCCTTGGACAGAGTGAAGCTTTCTTT